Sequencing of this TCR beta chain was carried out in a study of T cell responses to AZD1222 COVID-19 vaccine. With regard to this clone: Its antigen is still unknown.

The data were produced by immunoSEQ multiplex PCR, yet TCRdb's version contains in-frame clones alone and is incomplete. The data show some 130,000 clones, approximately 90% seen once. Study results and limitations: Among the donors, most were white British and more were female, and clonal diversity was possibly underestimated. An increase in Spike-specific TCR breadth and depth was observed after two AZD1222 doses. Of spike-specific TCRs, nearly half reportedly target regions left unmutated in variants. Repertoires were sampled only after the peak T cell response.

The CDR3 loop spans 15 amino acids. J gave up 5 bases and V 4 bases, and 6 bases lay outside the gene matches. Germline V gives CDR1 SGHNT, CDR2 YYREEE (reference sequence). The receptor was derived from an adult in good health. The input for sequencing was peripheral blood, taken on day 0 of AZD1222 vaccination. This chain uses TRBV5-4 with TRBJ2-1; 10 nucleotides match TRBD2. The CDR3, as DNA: TGTGCCAGCAGCCACAAGCGGGAGGGAGACAATGAGCAGTTCTTC. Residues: CASSHKREGDNEQFF.